These 11 T cell receptor beta chains were sequenced from one sample in a study of shared clonotypes between healthy human individuals. Clones were sequenced by immunoSEQ multiplex PCR, and TCRdb holds only the in-frame ones, with some missing. The table shows 2,500,000 or so clones, with roughly 92% occurring only once. Sequencing was performed on naive CD4+ T cells from PBMCs. The sample's subset: CD45RA+ positively selected. These receptors originate from a man younger than 35 in good health. Some clones in this sample may be carry-over from other donors' samples.

V gene TRBV5-4 combines with J gene TRBJ2-2; D may match TRBD1 or TRBD2 (5 bases each). This CDR3 comprises 16 residues. Germline V CDR1 and CDR2: SGHNT, YYREEE (reference sequence). V was cut by 1 base and J by 5 bases, with 15 bases left in between. The CDR3 DNA follows: TGTGCCAGCAGCTTGACGGGGCCTGGCGTAACCGGGGAGCTGTTTTTT. It translates to CASSLTGPGVTGELFF. Variable domain in full (rest from reference TRBV5-4 and TRBJ2-2): ETGVTQSPTHLIKTRGQQVTLRCSSQSGHNTVSWYQQALGQGPQFIFQYYREEENGRGNFPPRFSGLQFPNYSSELNVNALELDDSALYLCASSLTGPGVTGELFFGEGSRLTVL.

The chain employs TRBV7-9 and TRBJ2-7; D is possibly TRBD2 (5 bases). This CDR3 is built from 14 residues. Deletions cut 0 bases from V and 5 bases from J, with 11 bases between. Germline CDR1 and CDR2: SEHNR and FQNEAQ (reference sequence). CDR3 loop: CASSLAGSRDEQYF. The CDR3 coding sequence is TGTGCCAGCAGCTTAGCTGGGAGTCGGGACGAGCAGTACTTC.

The chain links TRBV28 to TRBJ2-5; 8 nucleotides agree with TRBD1. The DNA end favors TRBJ2-7, so the J call may be wrong. The CDR3 loop spans 14 amino acids. From germline, CDR1 is MDHEN and CDR2 SYDVKM. In nucleotides, the CDR3 is TGTGCCAGCAGTTTGCCAGGGGGCCGATACGAGCAGTACTTC. The encoded protein is CASSLPGGRYEQYF.

V usage is TRBV28 and J usage is TRBJ2-7; D could derive from TRBD1 or TRBD2 (5 bases each). V was cut by 6 bases and J by 3 bases, with 15 bases left in between. The CDR3 is 14 residues long. Germline CDR1 MDHEN, CDR2 SYDVKM. CDR3 nucleotides: TGTGCCAGCAGCCTTGGACGGGACGACTACGAGCAGTACTTC. Protein: CASSLGRDDYEQYF.

CDR3 in DNA: TGTGCCTGGAGACCGGGACTAGCGGCTCAAGAGACCCAGTACTTC. This translates into CAWRPGLAAQETQYF. This chain uses TRBV30 with TRBJ2-5; 11 nucleotides agree with TRBD2. This CDR3 comprises 15 residues. The V and J ends lost 3 bases and 2 bases, in that order; junction bases with no gene match: 5. Per germline, CDR1 GTSNPN and CDR2 SVGIG (reference sequence).

The rearrangement uses TRBV2 and TRBJ1-4; D not certain. Trimming removed 11 bases from V and 0 bases from J, with 10 bases in between. The CDR3 sequence is 13 residues long. The germline gives CDR1 SNHLY, CDR2 FYNNEI. The CDR3, as DNA: TGTGCCGCCGGGAGAGCAACTAATGAAAAACTGTTTTTT. This gives the protein CAAGRATNEKLFF.

The chain couples TRBV28 to TRBJ1-5; 7 positions agree with TRBD1. The V gene end was trimmed by 2 bases and the J gene end by 4 bases; junction bases not matched to a gene: 5. The CDR3 runs 15 residues. Germline V gene lookup returns CDR1 MDHEN and CDR2 SYDVKM. The CDR3 nucleotides are TGTGCCAGCAGTTTACCCAGGGGGGCTAATCAGCCCCAGCATTTT. Protein product: CASSLPRGANQPQHF. The full variable domain, rest sourced from reference TRBV28 and TRBJ1-5, is DVKVTQSSRYLVKRTGEKVFLECVQDMDHENMFWYRQDPGLGLRLIYFSYDVKMKEKGDIPEGYSVSREKKERFSLILESASTNQTSMYLCASSLPRGANQPQHFGDGTRLSIL.

The table lists this clone with a count of one. The rearrangement uses TRBV6-5 and TRBJ2-3, with 9 bases aligning to TRBD2. Germline V gene lookup returns CDR1 MNHEY and CDR2 SVGAGI. The ends lost 10 bases at V and 1 base at J; junction bases unmatched: 6. The CDR3 is 14 amino acids. CDR3 sequence (DNA): TGTGCCACTTTAGCGGGAGTGGGCACAGATACGCAGTATTTT. This encodes CATLAGVGTDTQYF.

The CDR3 protein is CASSQDFRAGVGQFF. CDR3 nucleotide sequence: TGTGCCAGCAGCCAAGATTTTCGAGCAGGGGTCGGGCAGTTCTTC. The chain uses TRBV4-2 and TRBJ2-1; D perhaps matches TRBD1 (6 bases). This CDR3 region has 15 residues. Germline V gene data show CDR1 as LGHNA and CDR2 as YNFKEQ. V was trimmed by 0 bases and J by 12 bases, leaving 18 bases between them.

V gene TRBV11-1 combines with J gene TRBJ2-3, with 10 nucleotides matching TRBD2. This CDR3 contains 18 residues. In germline, CDR1 is SGHAT, CDR2 FQDESV (reference sequence). The ends lost 2 bases at V and 0 bases at J; junction bases unmatched: 8. CDR3 region: CASSLRLAGARSTDTQYF. CDR3 sequence (DNA): TGTGCCAGCAGCTTACGGCTAGCGGGAGCGCGGAGCACAGATACGCAGTATTTT.

With respect to this clone: Different DNA sequences within this sample yield the same CDR3. The chain links TRBV6-5 to TRBJ1-1, with TRBD1 as a possible D gene (5 bases). Trimming removed 4 bases at V and 2 bases at J, with 11 bases between. The germline V gene has CDR1 MNHEY and CDR2 SVGAGI. The CDR3 is 14 residues long. This CDR3 is CASSLNRGNTEAFF. Written as DNA, the CDR3 is TGTGCCAGCAGTTTAAACCGGGGCAACACTGAAGCTTTCTTT.